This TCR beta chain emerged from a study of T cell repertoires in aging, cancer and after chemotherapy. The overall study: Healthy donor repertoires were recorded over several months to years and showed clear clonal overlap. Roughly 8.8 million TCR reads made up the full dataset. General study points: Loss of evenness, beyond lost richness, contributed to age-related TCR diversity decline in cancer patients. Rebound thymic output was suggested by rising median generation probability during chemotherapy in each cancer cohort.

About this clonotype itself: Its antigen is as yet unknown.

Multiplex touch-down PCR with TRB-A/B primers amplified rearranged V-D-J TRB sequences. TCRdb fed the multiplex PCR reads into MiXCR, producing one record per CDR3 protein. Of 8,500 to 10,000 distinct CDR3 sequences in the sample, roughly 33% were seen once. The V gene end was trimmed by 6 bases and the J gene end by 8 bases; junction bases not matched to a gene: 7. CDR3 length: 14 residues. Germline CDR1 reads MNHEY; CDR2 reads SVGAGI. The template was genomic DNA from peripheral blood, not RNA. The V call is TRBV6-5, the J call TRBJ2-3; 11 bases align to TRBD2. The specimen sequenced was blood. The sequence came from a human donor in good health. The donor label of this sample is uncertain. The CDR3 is CASSSPGLAVTQYF. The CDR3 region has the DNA TGTGCCAGCAGCTCACCGGGACTAGCGGTTACGCAGTATTTT.